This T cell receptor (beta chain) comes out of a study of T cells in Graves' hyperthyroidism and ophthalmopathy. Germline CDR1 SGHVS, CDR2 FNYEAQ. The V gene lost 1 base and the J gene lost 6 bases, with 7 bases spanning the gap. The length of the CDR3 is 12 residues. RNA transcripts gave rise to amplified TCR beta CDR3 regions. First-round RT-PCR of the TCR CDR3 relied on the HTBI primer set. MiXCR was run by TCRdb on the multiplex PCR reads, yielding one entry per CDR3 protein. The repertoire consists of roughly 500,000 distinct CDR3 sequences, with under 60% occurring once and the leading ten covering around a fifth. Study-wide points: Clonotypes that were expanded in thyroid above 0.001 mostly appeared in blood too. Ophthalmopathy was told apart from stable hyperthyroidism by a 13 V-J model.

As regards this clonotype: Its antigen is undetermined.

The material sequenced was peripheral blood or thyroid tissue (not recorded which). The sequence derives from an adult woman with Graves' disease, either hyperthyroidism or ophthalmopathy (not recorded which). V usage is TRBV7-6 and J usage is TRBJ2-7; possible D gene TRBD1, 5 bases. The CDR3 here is CASSLVRAEQYF. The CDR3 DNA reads TGTGCCAGCAGCTTAGTCAGGGCCGAGCAGTACTTC.